This is a list of T cell receptor beta chains from one sample in a study of shared T cell receptors in the human thymus. Sequencing was performed with immunoSEQ multiplex PCR; in TCRdb, only in-frame clones are kept and a portion is missing. This sample carries under 450,000 clones, 85% to 95% of them seen once, and the ten largest clones take around 0.019%. Sequenced input: thymocytes. These receptors came from a human donor. CDR3s include the opening cysteine and the closing phenylalanine or tryptophan. The order of the fields is V gene, D gene, J gene, clone size, CDR3 DNA, CDR3 protein. The D gene is left open where the match is weak. Clone size, where shown, is once, few, many, or a class for clones that have expanded.

v_call: TRBV6-5
d_call: -
j_call: TRBJ2-7
clone_size: -
cdr3_nt: TGTGCCAGCAAGAAGCCAGAGGTAACCGAGCAGTACTTC
cdr3_aa: CASKKPEVTEQYF

v_call: TRBV6-5
d_call: -
j_call: TRBJ2-1
clone_size: -
cdr3_nt: TGTGCCAGCAGTCACTGGGGACCCTCCTACAATGAGCAGTTCTTC
cdr3_aa: CASSHWGPSYNEQFF

v_call: TRBV11-2
d_call: -
j_call: TRBJ2-7
clone_size: -
cdr3_nt: TGTGCCAGCAGCTTAGAATTCCCTGCCTCACCGCCCTACGAGCAGTACTTC
cdr3_aa: CASSLEFPASPPYEQYF

v_call: TRBV28
d_call: -
j_call: TRBJ1-2
clone_size: -
cdr3_nt: TGTGCCAGCAGCCTGGGGGACTATGGCTACACCTTC
cdr3_aa: CASSLGDYGYTF

v_call: TRBV6-1
d_call: TRBD2
j_call: TRBJ2-1
clone_size: once
cdr3_nt: TGTGCCAGCAGTGAAGCGCGACTAGCCCCAGGCTCCTACAATGAGCAGTTCTTC
cdr3_aa: CASSEARLAPGSYNEQFF

v_call: TRBV6-1
d_call: TRBD2
j_call: TRBJ2-1
clone_size: -
cdr3_nt: TGTGCCATGGGGACTAGCGGGAGAAATGAGCAGTTCTTC
cdr3_aa: CAMGTSGRNEQFF

v_call: TRBV15
d_call: -
j_call: TRBJ2-7
clone_size: -
cdr3_nt: TGTGCCACCAGCACCTTATCCCTCCAGGGAAAGGACGAGCAGTACTTC
cdr3_aa: CATSTLSLQGKDEQYF

v_call: TRBV5-1
d_call: -
j_call: TRBJ2-3
clone_size: -
cdr3_nt: TGCGCCAGCAGCCCGAGGCTGCGCACAGATACGCAGTATTTT
cdr3_aa: CASSPRLRTDTQYF

v_call: TRBV6-1
d_call: TRBD1
j_call: TRBJ2-5
clone_size: once
cdr3_nt: TGTGCCAGCAGTGAAGCGCAGAAACAGGGGATGGGAGAGACCCAGTACTTC
cdr3_aa: CASSEAQKQGMGETQYF

v_call: TRBV28
d_call: TRBD2
j_call: TRBJ2-3
clone_size: -
cdr3_nt: TGTGCCAGCAGTTTACCTCTAGCGGGAGGGCCGGGGGGCACAGATACGCAGTATTTT
cdr3_aa: CASSLPLAGGPGGTDTQYF

v_call: TRBV4-3
d_call: TRBD2
j_call: TRBJ2-1
clone_size: -
cdr3_nt: TGCGCCAGCAGCCAAGGGGTGTCACTAGCGGGAGTGGATGAGCAGTTCTTC
cdr3_aa: CASSQGVSLAGVDEQFF

v_call: TRBV18
d_call: -
j_call: TRBJ2-1
clone_size: once
cdr3_nt: TGTGCCAGCTCACCACTGAGGCAGGGCCTCGATGAGCAGTTCTTC
cdr3_aa: CASSPLRQGLDEQFF

v_call: TRBV27
d_call: -
j_call: TRBJ2-3
clone_size: -
cdr3_nt: TGTGCCAGCAGTTTCGCCTACAGGGATCAGATGGCAGATACGCAGTATTTT
cdr3_aa: CASSFAYRDQMADTQYF

v_call: TRBV7-9
d_call: -
j_call: TRBJ1-5
clone_size: -
cdr3_nt: TGTGCCAGCAGCCCCCAGAGAAGGGCCGCGAGGAATCAGCCCCAGCATTTT
cdr3_aa: CASSPQRRAARNQPQHF

v_call: TRBV7-9
d_call: TRBD2
j_call: TRBJ2-3
clone_size: once
cdr3_nt: TGTGCCAGCAGCTTAGGAGGGACTAGGTATTTT
cdr3_aa: CASSLGGTRYF

v_call: TRBV30
d_call: -
j_call: TRBJ2-5
clone_size: -
cdr3_nt: TGTGCCTGGAGCCTGGGGGAGAGAGAGACCCAGTACTTC
cdr3_aa: CAWSLGERETQYF

v_call: TRBV11-2
d_call: TRBD1
j_call: TRBJ2-1
clone_size: -
cdr3_nt: TGTGCCAGCAGCTTAGATGTGACAGGGGAAAATGAGCAGTTCTTC
cdr3_aa: CASSLDVTGENEQFF

v_call: TRBV10-3
d_call: TRBD2
j_call: TRBJ2-5
clone_size: -
cdr3_nt: TGTGCCACGGGGGGGGAGGCCTCGGGAGCCCAGTACTTC
cdr3_aa: CATGGEASGAQYF

v_call: TRBV5-4
d_call: -
j_call: TRBJ2-7
clone_size: -
cdr3_nt: TGTGCCAGCAGCTTTGGGTCCTCGGGCCCCTACGAGCAGTACTTC
cdr3_aa: CASSFGSSGPYEQYF

v_call: TRBV28
d_call: -
j_call: TRBJ2-2
clone_size: -
cdr3_nt: TGTGCCAGCAGTTTATCAGGGAGAGTAGAGCTTTATTCGGAGCTGTTTTTT
cdr3_aa: CASSLSGRVELYSELFF

v_call: TRBV5-4
d_call: -
j_call: TRBJ2-6
clone_size: -
cdr3_nt: TGTGCCAGCAGCTTGGTCGGCCAGGGCCTCTCTGGGGCCAACGTCCTGACTTTC
cdr3_aa: CASSLVGQGLSGANVLTF

v_call: TRBV6-5
d_call: -
j_call: TRBJ2-3
clone_size: -
cdr3_nt: TGTGCCAGCCGAGGACAGACTATCACAGATACGCAGTATTTT
cdr3_aa: CASRGQTITDTQYF

v_call: TRBV4-1
d_call: -
j_call: TRBJ2-5
clone_size: once
cdr3_nt: TGCGCCAGCAGCCAAGAGGGGGGTCCCCGCCTCCAAGAGACCCAGTACTTC
cdr3_aa: CASSQEGGPRLQETQYF

v_call: TRBV7-2
d_call: -
j_call: TRBJ2-2
clone_size: -
cdr3_nt: TGTGCCAGCAGCCCCCAGCGGCAGTCGACATTTCCCGGGGAGCTGTTTTTT
cdr3_aa: CASSPQRQSTFPGELFF

v_call: TRBV28
d_call: -
j_call: TRBJ2-7
clone_size: once
cdr3_nt: TGTGCCAGCAGTCCGACCGTTAGCTCCTACGAGCAGTACTTC
cdr3_aa: CASSPTVSSYEQYF

v_call: TRBV28
d_call: -
j_call: TRBJ1-2
clone_size: -
cdr3_nt: TGTGCCAGCGGACAGAATCCGGGATCCTATTTGAGCGGCTACACCTTC
cdr3_aa: CASGQNPGSYLSGYTF

v_call: TRBV7-2
d_call: TRBD1
j_call: TRBJ1-3
clone_size: -
cdr3_nt: TGTGCCAGCAGACCAGGACAGGCCTCTGGAAACACCATATATTTT
cdr3_aa: CASRPGQASGNTIYF

v_call: TRBV11-2
d_call: -
j_call: TRBJ2-4
clone_size: -
cdr3_nt: TGTGCCAGCAGCTTACCCGGGAGTAAGTACTTC
cdr3_aa: CASSLPGSKYF

v_call: TRBV6-5
d_call: -
j_call: TRBJ2-2
clone_size: -
cdr3_nt: TGTGCCAGCAGTTACGAGGCAGTGGGTCCCGGGGAGCTGTTTTTT
cdr3_aa: CASSYEAVGPGELFF

v_call: TRBV4-1
d_call: -
j_call: TRBJ2-7
clone_size: -
cdr3_nt: TGCGCCAGCAGCCAGAGATGGCACCGGGACCCAGAATACTACGAGCAGTACTTC
cdr3_aa: CASSQRWHRDPEYYEQYF

v_call: TRBV11-2
d_call: TRBD1
j_call: TRBJ2-7
clone_size: -
cdr3_nt: TGTGCCAGCAGCTTAGAGGACAGGGGGAATAACGAGCAGTACTTC
cdr3_aa: CASSLEDRGNNEQYF

v_call: TRBV27
d_call: -
j_call: TRBJ1-1
clone_size: -
cdr3_nt: TGTGCCAGCAGTTCGCCAGTGAATGAAGCTTTCTTT
cdr3_aa: CASSSPVNEAFF

v_call: TRBV9
d_call: TRBD2
j_call: TRBJ2-2
clone_size: -
cdr3_nt: TGTGCCAGCAGCCCCCTCGCGGACCCTAGCGGGAGAGGTACCGGGGAGCTGTTTTTT
cdr3_aa: CASSPLADPSGRGTGELFF

v_call: TRBV18
d_call: TRBD2
j_call: TRBJ2-7
clone_size: -
cdr3_nt: TGTGCCAGCTCACCCAGCATGGGGGAGGGCCCATACGAGCAGTACTTC
cdr3_aa: CASSPSMGEGPYEQYF

v_call: TRBV27
d_call: -
j_call: TRBJ2-2
clone_size: once
cdr3_nt: TGTGCCAGCAGTTTGGGAACAGACACCGGGGAGCTGTTTTTT
cdr3_aa: CASSLGTDTGELFF

v_call: TRBV6-1
d_call: TRBD1
j_call: TRBJ2-1
clone_size: -
cdr3_nt: TGTGCCGTCCCCACAGGGGCCGTTGGTAGTGAGCAGTTCTTC
cdr3_aa: CAVPTGAVGSEQFF

v_call: TRBV28
d_call: -
j_call: TRBJ1-1
clone_size: -
cdr3_nt: TGTGCCAGCAAGAATTCAGGGGCGCTCACTGAAGCTTTCTTT
cdr3_aa: CASKNSGALTEAFF

v_call: TRBV15
d_call: -
j_call: TRBJ2-5
clone_size: -
cdr3_nt: TGTGCCACCAGCGGCTGGGGCAGGGAAGTTGAAGAGACCCAGTACTTC
cdr3_aa: CATSGWGREVEETQYF

v_call: TRBV2
d_call: -
j_call: TRBJ2-7
clone_size: -
cdr3_nt: TGTGCCAGGCCGGGACCCTCGTTGCAGTACTTC
cdr3_aa: CARPGPSLQYF

v_call: TRBV6-5
d_call: -
j_call: TRBJ2-5
clone_size: few
cdr3_nt: TGTGCCAGCACTCCAAGGGGGGGGCAAGAGACCCAGTACTTC
cdr3_aa: CASTPRGGQETQYF

v_call: TRBV27
d_call: -
j_call: TRBJ2-1
clone_size: -
cdr3_nt: TGTGCCAGCAGTTTAAGCGAAAATGAGCAGTTCTTC
cdr3_aa: CASSLSENEQFF

v_call: TRBV7-6
d_call: TRBD2
j_call: TRBJ2-1
clone_size: -
cdr3_nt: TGTGCCAGCAGCCCCAGGACTAGCGGGAGATCCTACAATGAGCAGTTCTTC
cdr3_aa: CASSPRTSGRSYNEQFF

v_call: TRBV30
d_call: -
j_call: TRBJ1-6
clone_size: -
cdr3_nt: TGTGCCCGGAGGGACTCTCGGAGCTCCTATAATTCACCCCTCCACTTT
cdr3_aa: CARRDSRSSYNSPLHF

v_call: TRBV11-3
d_call: -
j_call: TRBJ1-3
clone_size: -
cdr3_nt: TGTGCCAGCAGCTTTACACAGGAGTACTCTGGAAACACCATATATTTT
cdr3_aa: CASSFTQEYSGNTIYF

v_call: TRBV28
d_call: -
j_call: TRBJ2-1
clone_size: -
cdr3_nt: TGTGCCAGCAGTCCCAGGACGGGTACCTACAATGAGCAGTTCTTC
cdr3_aa: CASSPRTGTYNEQFF

v_call: TRBV4-2
d_call: -
j_call: TRBJ1-2
clone_size: -
cdr3_nt: TGTGCCAGCAGCCAAACACCGCCGGGCCCTGGGGGCTATGGCTACACCTTC
cdr3_aa: CASSQTPPGPGGYGYTF